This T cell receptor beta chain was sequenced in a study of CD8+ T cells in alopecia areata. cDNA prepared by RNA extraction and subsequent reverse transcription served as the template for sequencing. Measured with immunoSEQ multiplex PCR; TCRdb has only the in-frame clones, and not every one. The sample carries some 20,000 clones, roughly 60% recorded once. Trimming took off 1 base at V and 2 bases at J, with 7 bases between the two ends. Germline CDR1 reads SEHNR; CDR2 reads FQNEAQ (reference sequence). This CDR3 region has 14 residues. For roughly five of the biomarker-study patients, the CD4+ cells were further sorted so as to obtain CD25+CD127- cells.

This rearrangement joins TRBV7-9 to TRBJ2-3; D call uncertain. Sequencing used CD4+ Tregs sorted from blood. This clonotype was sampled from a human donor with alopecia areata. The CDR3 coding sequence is TGTGCCAGCAGCTTAGTAACGACCACAGATACGCAGTATTTT. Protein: CASSLVTTTDTQYF.